This is a list of T cell receptor beta chains from one sample in a study of blood T cell repertoires in COVID-19. Repertoires were generated with immunoSEQ multiplex PCR, while TCRdb's copy carries only in-frame clones and drops some. The sample shows approximately 45,000 clones, around 83% of them seen only once. Sequenced material: peripheral blood. The receptor set was obtained from a woman at least 80 years old with acute or convalescent COVID-19. The CDR3 runs from the conserved cysteine through the conserved F or W. Fields, in order: J gene, V gene, CDR3 protein.

j_call: TRBJ1-2; v_call: TRBV6-5; cdr3_aa: CASRHDSYGYTF
j_call: TRBJ2-1; v_call: TRBV12-3/TRBV12-4; cdr3_aa: CASSLFSEQSEVF
j_call: TRBJ2-7; v_call: TRBV6-5; cdr3_aa: CASSDRGFYEQYF
j_call: TRBJ1-5; v_call: TRBV21-1; cdr3_aa: CASSKGDSYSNQPQHF
j_call: TRBJ2-7; v_call: TRBV30; cdr3_aa: CAWKGQGDYEQYF
j_call: TRBJ2-7; v_call: TRBV7-9; cdr3_aa: CASSFSPGQREQYF
j_call: TRBJ1-5; v_call: TRBV19; cdr3_aa: CASSIGRDDGGQPQHF
j_call: TRBJ2-1; v_call: TRBV9; cdr3_aa: CASSVDAGMWNEQFF
j_call: TRBJ2-1; v_call: TRBV6-5; cdr3_aa: CASSYSTRGSYNEQFF
j_call: TRBJ2-1; v_call: TRBV6-1; cdr3_aa: CASSESAFSSYNEQFF
j_call: TRBJ2-2; v_call: TRBV19; cdr3_aa: CASKNGGAGELFF
j_call: TRBJ1-1; v_call: TRBV2; cdr3_aa: CASSTRLAGAEAFF
j_call: TRBJ2-2; v_call: TRBV18; cdr3_aa: CASSPGTFNTGELFF
j_call: TRBJ1-5; v_call: TRBV12-3/TRBV12-4; cdr3_aa: CASNGARYQPQHF
j_call: TRBJ1-4; v_call: TRBV29-1; cdr3_aa: CTKRGRGPGGEKLFF
j_call: TRBJ1-5; v_call: TRBV2; cdr3_aa: CASSVTGGQPQHF
j_call: TRBJ1-3; v_call: TRBV18; cdr3_aa: CASSGQGATSGNTIYF
j_call: TRBJ2-1; v_call: TRBV6-1; cdr3_aa: CASSEAGLAGGEQFF
j_call: TRBJ1-2; v_call: TRBV29-1; cdr3_aa: CSVEISLGYTF
j_call: TRBJ2-7; v_call: TRBV18; cdr3_aa: CASSPVGLYSYEQYF
j_call: TRBJ2-2; v_call: TRBV6-6; cdr3_aa: CASSRGTGGTNTGELFF
j_call: TRBJ1-1; v_call: TRBV11-2; cdr3_aa: CASSSTGATEAFF
j_call: TRBJ2-1; v_call: TRBV27; cdr3_aa: CASGTSGGRYNEQFF
j_call: TRBJ2-2; v_call: TRBV25-1; cdr3_aa: CASSESSGTGASGELFF
j_call: TRBJ2-1; v_call: TRBV19; cdr3_aa: CASSRGRLAGGSGVNEQFF
j_call: TRBJ2-2; v_call: TRBV15; cdr3_aa: CATSRERYGQGARTGELFF
j_call: TRBJ1-2; v_call: TRBV19; cdr3_aa: CASSSLGLPNGYTF
j_call: TRBJ1-2; v_call: TRBV9; cdr3_aa: CASSVGGTGRRAGYTF
j_call: TRBJ1-5; v_call: TRBV6-6; cdr3_aa: CASSDTGGGNQPQHF
j_call: TRBJ2-1; v_call: TRBV9; cdr3_aa: CASSTGTGRNEQFF
j_call: TRBJ1-2; v_call: TRBV30; cdr3_aa: CAWSVQGVLSYLGYTF
j_call: TRBJ2-2; v_call: TRBV20-1; cdr3_aa: CSASNRERSTGELFF
j_call: TRBJ1-6; v_call: TRBV5-1; cdr3_aa: CASSLALTGGPSPLHF
j_call: TRBJ2-1; v_call: TRBV9; cdr3_aa: CASSFGLAGGNEQFF
j_call: TRBJ2-1; v_call: TRBV7-9; cdr3_aa: CASSLRGSSYNEQFF
j_call: TRBJ1-6; v_call: TRBV5-1; cdr3_aa: CASRSQGDSPLHF
j_call: TRBJ1-2; v_call: TRBV4-2; cdr3_aa: CASSTERLANYGYTF
j_call: TRBJ1-4; v_call: TRBV13; cdr3_aa: CASRQGGAGAEKLFF
j_call: TRBJ1-1; v_call: TRBV5-4; cdr3_aa: CASRSNPSDTEAFF
j_call: TRBJ2-7; v_call: TRBV18; cdr3_aa: CASSPPGATYEQYF
j_call: TRBJ1-2; v_call: TRBV4-1; cdr3_aa: CASSQEEEGRSHGYTF
j_call: TRBJ2-3; v_call: TRBV4-1; cdr3_aa: CASSQGPGLGTDTQYF
j_call: TRBJ1-1; v_call: TRBV5-1; cdr3_aa: CASSLPGQENTEAFF
j_call: TRBJ2-7; v_call: TRBV18; cdr3_aa: CASSPGGPSYEQYF
j_call: TRBJ1-2; v_call: TRBV12-3/TRBV12-4; cdr3_aa: CASSPDSNYGYTF
j_call: TRBJ1-2; v_call: TRBV5-1; cdr3_aa: CASSLPGGRYGYTF